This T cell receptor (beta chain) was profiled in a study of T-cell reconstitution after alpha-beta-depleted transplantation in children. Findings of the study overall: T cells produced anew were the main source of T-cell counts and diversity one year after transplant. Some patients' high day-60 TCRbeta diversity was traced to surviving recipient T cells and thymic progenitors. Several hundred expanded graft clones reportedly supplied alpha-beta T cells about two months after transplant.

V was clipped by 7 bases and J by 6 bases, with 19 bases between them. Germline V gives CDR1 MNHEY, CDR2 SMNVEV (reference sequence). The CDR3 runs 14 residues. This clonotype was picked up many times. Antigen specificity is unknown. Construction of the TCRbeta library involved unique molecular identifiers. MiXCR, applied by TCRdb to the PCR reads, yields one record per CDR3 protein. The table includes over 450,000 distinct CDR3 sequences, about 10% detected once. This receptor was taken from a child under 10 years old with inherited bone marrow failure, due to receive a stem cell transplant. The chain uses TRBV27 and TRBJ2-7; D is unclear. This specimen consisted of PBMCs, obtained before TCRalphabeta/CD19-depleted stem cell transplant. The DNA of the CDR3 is TGTGCCAGCACTCCTTCCGGGTTCCCCCTCGAGCAGTACTTC. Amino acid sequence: CASTPSGFPLEQYF.